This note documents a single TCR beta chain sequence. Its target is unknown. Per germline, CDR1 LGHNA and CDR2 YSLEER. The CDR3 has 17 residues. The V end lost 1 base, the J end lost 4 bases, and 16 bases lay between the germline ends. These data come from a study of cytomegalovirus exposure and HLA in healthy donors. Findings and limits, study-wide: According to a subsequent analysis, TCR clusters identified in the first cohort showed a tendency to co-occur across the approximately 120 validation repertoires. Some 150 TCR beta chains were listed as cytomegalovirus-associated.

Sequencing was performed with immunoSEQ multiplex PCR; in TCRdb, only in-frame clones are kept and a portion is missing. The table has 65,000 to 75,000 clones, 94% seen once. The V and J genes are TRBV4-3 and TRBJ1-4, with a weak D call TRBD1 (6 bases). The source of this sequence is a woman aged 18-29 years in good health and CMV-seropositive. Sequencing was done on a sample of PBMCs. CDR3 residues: CASSQASFRGGNEKLFF. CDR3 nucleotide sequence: TGCGCCAGCAGCCAAGCTTCTTTCAGGGGTGGTAATGAAAAACTGTTTTTT.